These 24 T cell receptor beta chains were sequenced from one sample in a study of blood T cells in healthy people across ages. Using a J-beta primer mix together with a sample-barcoded 5' primer, a second PCR was run for roughly 7 to 11 cycles. TCRdb processed the 5' RACE reads anew with MiXCR; each CDR3 protein has one entry. The sample records 1.5 million or so distinct CDR3 sequences, around two fifths being singletons. Input material: blood. The receptor set was obtained from a woman aged 18-29 years in good health.

The sample holds a few counts of this clonotype. The chain uses TRBV5-5 and TRBJ2-5; D perhaps matches TRBD1 (6 bases). The CDR3 contains 15 residues. Deletions cut 2 bases from V and 3 bases from J, with 14 bases between. The germline V gene encodes CDR1 SGHKS and CDR2 YYEKEE (reference sequence). The CDR3 here is CASSLYTGTKETQYF. The CDR3 DNA is TGTGCCAGCAGCTTATATACCGGGACAAAAGAGACCCAGTACTTC.

This clonotype was picked up many times. The chain links TRBV7-9 to TRBJ1-6; D is possibly TRBD1 (6 bases). The CDR3 runs to 16 residues. The V end was cut by 5 bases, the J end by 9 bases, with 20 bases between. CDR1 SEHNR and CDR2 FQNEAQ come from the germline V gene (reference sequence). The CDR3 DNA is TGTGCCAGCAGCCGGGGCTGGGGGGCATCCGGTTCACCCCTCCACTTT. Translation: CASSRGWGASGSPLHF. Complete variable domain (other parts from reference TRBV7-9 and TRBJ1-6): DTGVSQNPRHKITKRGQNVTFRCDPISEHNRLYWYRQTLGQGPEFLTYFQNEAQLEKSRLLSDRFSAERPKGSFSTLEIQRTEQGDSAMYLCASSRGWGASGSPLHFGNGTRLTVT.

This clonotype showed up just a few times. The chain recombines TRBV20-1 with TRBJ2-1, with D perhaps TRBD2 (5 bases). The CDR3 is 11 residues long. Germline values: CDR1 DFQATT, CDR2 SNEGSKA (reference sequence). CDR3 nucleotide sequence: TGCTCTAGCCGACGCTACAATGAGCAGTTCTTC. Translation gives CSSRRYNEQFF.

This clonotype has a handful of counts. The chain joins TRBV5-1 to TRBJ2-2; 10 bases line up with TRBD1. CDR3 length: 17 amino acids. V gave up 0 bases and J gave up 6 bases; unmatched junction bases: 8. Per germline, CDR1 SGHRS and CDR2 YFSETQ. CDR3 nucleotide sequence: TGCGCCAGCAGCTTGGGAGACAGGGGGCGCAGGTCCGGGGAGCTGTTTTTT. Residues: CASSLGDRGRRSGELFF.

J is TRBJ2-3 and V is TRBV10-3, with D perhaps TRBD2 (7 bases). Trimming pared 10 bases from V and 2 bases from J, leaving 19 bases between. This CDR3 has 15 amino acids. Per germline, CDR1 ENHRY and CDR2 SYGVKD. CDR3 bases: TGTGCCAGCCGCAGCGCGGGGGCCTACACAGATACGCAGTATTTT. It translates to CASRSAGAYTDTQYF.

The sample holds a few counts of this clonotype. This chain connects TRBV12-3 or TRBV12-4 to TRBJ2-1, with a possible D match to TRBD2 (6 bases). Trimming stripped 4 bases from V and 2 bases from J, with 12 bases between. The CDR3 length is 15 residues. CDR3: CASSSRDLAYNEQFF. CDR3 DNA: TGTGCCAGCAGTTCCCGGGACTTAGCCTACAATGAGCAGTTCTTC.

Comment on this clonotype: Germline and junction disagree at one end, which may indicate a read error. The J gene is TRBJ2-5, the V gene TRBV20-1; tentatively, D is TRBD1 (6 bases). There are 17 residues in the CDR3. Germline CDR1 reads DFQATT; CDR2 reads SNEGSKA (reference sequence). This CDR3 reads CSAQPEPRDTLQGTQYF. The CDR3 DNA reads TGCAGTGCTCAACCCGAACCCCGGGACACTTTACAAGGGACCCAGTACTTC.

This chain links TRBV10-3 with TRBJ2-1, with 7 bases that match TRBD1. TRBJ2-7 explains the end of the DNA better; the J call may be wrong. Germline V gene lookup returns CDR1 ENHRY and CDR2 SYGVKD. The length of the CDR3 is 13 residues. In DNA, the CDR3 is TGTGCCATTGGACAGGACTCCTACAATGAGCAGTACTTC. Amino acid sequence: CAIGQDSYNEQYF.

This chain uses TRBV4-1 with TRBJ2-7; TRBD1 aligns across 9 bases. Germline V gene data show CDR1 as MGHRA and CDR2 as YSYEKL. This CDR3 has 14 amino acids. With V trimmed by 6 bases and J by 3 bases, 6 bases remained unmatched. DNA of the CDR3: TGCGCCAGCAGACCGGGACAGGGATTCTACGAGCAGTACTTC. Translating gives CASRPGQGFYEQYF.

The chain links TRBV6-1 to TRBJ2-3, with D possibly being TRBD2 (5 bases). Germline V gene lookup returns CDR1 MNHNS and CDR2 SASEGT. V gave up 6 bases and J gave up 3 bases, with 10 bases separating them. This CDR3 contains 13 residues. The chain's CDR3 is CASRQPGTDTQYF. Here the CDR3 DNA reads TGTGCCAGCAGGCAACCGGGGACAGATACGCAGTATTTT.

The V call is TRBV20-1, the J call TRBJ1-4, with D possibly being TRBD1 (5 bases). The CDR3 loop spans 13 amino acids. The V end was cut by 4 bases, the J end by 3 bases, with 9 bases between. Germline lookup yields CDR1 DFQATT and CDR2 SNEGSKA (reference sequence). This chain's CDR3 is CSAIGAANEKLFF. The CDR3 DNA sequence: TGCAGTGCTATAGGGGCAGCTAATGAAAAACTGTTTTTT.

The chain has TRBV27 and TRBJ1-2; 7 bases match TRBD1. V trimming: 5 bases; J trimming: 5 bases; junction bases outside the gene matches: 8. This CDR3 is 14 amino acids long. The germline gives CDR1 MNHEY, CDR2 SMNVEV (reference sequence). The CDR3 loop is CASSPQARGYGYTF. DNA for the CDR3: TGTGCCAGCAGTCCCCAGGCCAGGGGGTATGGCTACACCTTC.

The chain combines TRBV6-6 with TRBJ1-1, with a weak D call TRBD1 (6 bases). The V end lost 6 bases, the J end lost 1 base, and 12 bases lay between the germline ends. From germline, CDR1 is MNHNY and CDR2 SVGAGI (reference sequence). This CDR3 is built from 14 residues. CDR3 sequence reads: CASSRGHPNTEAFF. The DNA for the CDR3 is TGTGCCAGCAGCCGGGGACACCCGAACACTGAAGCTTTCTTT.

This chain joins TRBV7-6 and TRBJ1-1; D gene unclear. V was shortened by 4 bases and J by 3 bases, with 9 bases between the two germline ends. This CDR3 is built from 13 residues. Germline CDR1 is SGHVS and CDR2 is FNYEAQ. CDR3 sequence: CASSSTRDTEAFF. The CDR3 DNA reads as TGTGCCAGCAGCTCTACGAGGGACACTGAAGCTTTCTTT. Complete variable domain (other parts from reference TRBV7-6 and TRBJ1-1): GAGVSQSPRYKVTKRGQDVALRCDPISGHVSLYWYRQALGQGPEFLTYFNYEAQQDKSGLPNDRFSAERPEGSISTLTIQRTEQRDSAMYRCASSSTRDTEAFFGQGTRLTVV.

Ten or more counts support this clonotype. The V gene is TRBV25-1, the J gene TRBJ1-2, with D maybe TRBD1 (6 bases). The CDR3 contains 13 residues. Trimming removed 2 bases from V and 2 bases from J, with 6 bases in between. Germline CDR1 MGHDK, CDR2 SYGVNS. The CDR3 DNA follows: TGTGCCAGCAGTGAACAGGGGAACTATGGCTACACCTTC. Protein product: CASSEQGNYGYTF.

The rearrangement uses TRBV4-1 and TRBJ2-7, with 10 bases identical to TRBD1. V lost 1 base and J lost 0; bases outside the gene matches: 3. This CDR3 is 16 amino acids long. Germline V gene data show CDR1 as MGHRA and CDR2 as YSYEKL. CDR3 residues: CASSQVGQGSSYEQYF. For the CDR3, the DNA is TGCGCCAGCAGCCAAGTGGGACAGGGGAGCTCCTACGAGCAGTACTTC.

This clonotype was counted a few times. The genes are TRBV6-1 and TRBJ2-3, with 8 positions matching TRBD2. Trimming took 11 bases from V and 3 from J; bases not matched to a gene: 7. Germline-derived CDR1 and CDR2 are MNHNS and SASEGT. The CDR3 loop spans 13 amino acids. This CDR3 is CAGARGVTDTQYF. For the CDR3, the DNA is TGTGCCGGCGCGCGGGGGGTGACAGATACGCAGTATTTT.

This chain links TRBV2 with TRBJ2-1; D is perhaps TRBD2 (5 bases). The CDR3 extends over 14 amino acids. Trimming shortened V by 8 bases and J by 0 bases, and 11 bases separated the two germline ends. Germline CDR1 and CDR2: SNHLY and FYNNEI. In DNA form, the CDR3 reads TGTGCCAGCTCGGGGTTTTCCTCCTACAATGAGCAGTTCTTC. As protein: CASSGFSSYNEQFF.

In nucleotides, the CDR3 is TGTGCCAGCAGCCCCACTCTGGACAAGGGCCAAGAGACCCAGTACTTC. It yields the protein CASSPTLDKGQETQYF. The gene calls are TRBV7-9 and TRBJ2-5; weak D call: TRBD1 (5 bases). This CDR3 contains 16 residues. Trimming took off 5 bases at V and 1 base at J, with 17 bases between the two ends. Germline lookup yields CDR1 SEHNR and CDR2 FQNEAQ (reference sequence).

The genes are TRBV20-1 and TRBJ2-7, with TRBD2 matching 9 bases. The germline CDR1 and CDR2 sequences are DFQATT and SNEGSKA (reference sequence). Trimming at V came to 5 bases and at J to 3 bases, leaving 5 bases not matched to a gene. CDR3 size: 13 residues. CDR3 sequence (DNA): TGCAGTGCTCGTCGGACTAGCGTCTACGAGCAGTACTTC. Translated, it gives CSARRTSVYEQYF.

The chain links TRBV29-1 to TRBJ1-1; D remains ambiguous. Germline-derived CDR1 and CDR2 are SQVTM and ANQGSEA. V was trimmed by 0 bases and J by 6 bases, leaving 14 bases between them. CDR3 length: 14 amino acids. CDR3 protein: CSVEDGTGKPEAFF. In nucleotides, the CDR3 is TGCAGCGTTGAAGATGGTACGGGAAAGCCTGAAGCTTTCTTT.

The chain has TRBV20-1 and TRBJ2-5; D is unclear. Germline V gene data show CDR1 as DFQATT and CDR2 as SNEGSKA (reference sequence). There are 10 residues in the CDR3. Trimming cost V 4 bases and J 11 bases, with 11 bases left between them. This CDR3 reads CSATFGTQYF. The CDR3 nucleotides read TGCAGTGCTACTTTCGGTACACAGTACTTC.

The table lists this clonotype with a few counts. The chain links TRBV6-1 to TRBJ2-4; TRBD2 matches at 12 bases. The CDR3 is made up of 17 amino acids. CDR1 MNHNS and CDR2 SASEGT come from the germline V gene. The ends lost 7 bases at V and 3 bases at J; junction bases unmatched: 10. The CDR3 nucleotides are TGTGCCAGCATCTTAACTAGCGGGAGGTTAGGCAAAAACATTCAGTACTTC. Translated: CASILTSGRLGKNIQYF.

The genes are TRBV6-5 and TRBJ2-7; D perhaps matches TRBD2 (6 bases). The CDR3 is 15 residues long. Trimming took 5 bases from V and 0 from J, leaving 14 bases between them. In germline, CDR1 is MNHEY, CDR2 SVGAGI. The CDR3 sequence: CASSPQDGSSYEQYF. CDR3 nucleotide sequence: TGTGCCAGCAGTCCCCAGGACGGGAGCTCCTACGAGCAGTACTTC.